These T cell receptor beta chains were read from a single sample in a study of blood T cell repertoires in COVID-19. Libraries were prepared by immunoSEQ multiplex PCR; TCRdb keeps only in-frame clonotypes and omits some of them. This table holds 130,000 or so clones, roughly 85% found once. Source material: peripheral blood. The receptors derive from a human donor in a cohort sampled during active COVID-19. The CDR3 runs from the conserved cysteine through the conserved F or W. The D gene is left open where the match is weak. Clone size is given for some rows only: seen once, a few or many times, or a class if the clone is expanded.

CDR3aa: CASSRQGGGQPQHF; CDR3nt: TGTGCCAGCAGCCGACAGGGTGGTGGTCAGCCCCAGCATTTT; j_gene: TRBJ1-5; v_gene: TRBV27; abundance: NA; d_gene: TRBD1
CDR3aa: CATSRARQVNSPLHF; CDR3nt: TGTGCCACCAGCAGAGCCCGACAGGTTAATTCACCCCTCCACTTT; j_gene: TRBJ1-6; v_gene: TRBV15; abundance: NA; d_gene: NA
CDR3aa: CASSPLQGSLSGANVLTF; CDR3nt: TGTGCCAGCAGCCCCCTACAGGGGTCCCTCTCTGGGGCCAACGTCCTGACTTTC; j_gene: TRBJ2-6; v_gene: TRBV7-9; abundance: NA; d_gene: TRBD1
CDR3aa: CSGGGQGENIQYF; CDR3nt: TGCAGCGGCGGGGGACAGGGCGAGAACATTCAGTACTTC; j_gene: TRBJ2-4; v_gene: TRBV29-1; abundance: NA; d_gene: TRBD1
CDR3aa: CASSKQQALGYTF; CDR3nt: TGTGCCAGCAGTAAACAACAGGCACTTGGCTACACCTTC; j_gene: TRBJ1-2; v_gene: TRBV12-3/TRBV12-4; abundance: NA; d_gene: NA
CDR3aa: CASSIGQGAYEKLFF; CDR3nt: TGTGCCAGCAGCATCGGACAGGGGGCTTATGAAAAACTGTTTTTT; j_gene: TRBJ1-4; v_gene: TRBV11-2; abundance: NA; d_gene: TRBD1
CDR3aa: CASRPGQGQSGANVLTF; CDR3nt: TGTGCCAGTAGGCCGGGACAGGGTCAATCTGGGGCCAACGTCCTGACTTTC; j_gene: TRBJ2-6; v_gene: TRBV19; abundance: NA; d_gene: TRBD1
CDR3aa: CATSDFPEEHTQYF; CDR3nt: TGTGCCACCAGTGATTTTCCGGAGGAGCATACGCAGTATTTT; j_gene: TRBJ2-3; v_gene: TRBV24-1; abundance: NA; d_gene: NA
CDR3aa: CASSLELRSTSYEQYF; CDR3nt: TGTGCCAGCAGCTTAGAGCTGAGGAGCACGTCCTACGAGCAGTACTTC; j_gene: TRBJ2-7; v_gene: TRBV11-2; abundance: NA; d_gene: NA
CDR3aa: CASKGGWSPYEQYF; CDR3nt: TGTGCCAGCAAGGGAGGATGGAGCCCCTACGAGCAGTACTTC; j_gene: TRBJ2-7; v_gene: TRBV7-8; abundance: NA; d_gene: NA
CDR3aa: CASSLGADSYSNQPQHF; CDR3nt: TGTGCCAGCAGCCTAGGGGCTGACAGTTATAGCAATCAGCCCCAGCATTTT; j_gene: TRBJ1-5; v_gene: TRBV7-6; abundance: NA; d_gene: NA
CDR3aa: CATSYPGGLNEKLFF; CDR3nt: TGTGCCACCAGCTACCCAGGGGGTCTTAATGAAAAACTGTTTTTT; j_gene: TRBJ1-4; v_gene: TRBV15; abundance: NA; d_gene: TRBD1
CDR3aa: CASSPSSQRETNEQFF; CDR3nt: TGTGCCAGCTCACCATCTTCTCAGCGGGAGACGAATGAGCAGTTCTTC; j_gene: TRBJ2-1; v_gene: TRBV18; abundance: NA; d_gene: TRBD2
CDR3aa: CASSQGQGNGYTF; CDR3nt: TGTGCCAGCAGCCAAGGACAGGGAAATGGCTACACCTTC; j_gene: TRBJ1-2; v_gene: TRBV7-6; abundance: NA; d_gene: TRBD1
CDR3aa: CASSEWDRGEQYF; CDR3nt: TGTGCCAGCAGTGAATGGGACAGGGGAGAGCAGTACTTC; j_gene: TRBJ2-7; v_gene: TRBV2; abundance: NA; d_gene: TRBD1
CDR3aa: CASSMMVTSRETQYF; CDR3nt: TGTGCCAGTAGTATGATGGTCACGTCCAGGGAGACCCAGTACTTC; j_gene: TRBJ2-5; v_gene: TRBV19; abundance: NA; d_gene: NA
CDR3aa: CASSFNWRRATGELFF; CDR3nt: TGCGCCAGCAGCTTTAACTGGAGGCGGGCCACCGGGGAGCTGTTTTTT; j_gene: TRBJ2-2; v_gene: TRBV5-1; abundance: NA; d_gene: NA
CDR3aa: CASSPRAYNEQFF; CDR3nt: TGTGCCAGCAGCCCGCGGGCCTACAATGAGCAGTTCTTC; j_gene: TRBJ2-1; v_gene: TRBV3-1/TRBV3-2; abundance: once; d_gene: NA
CDR3aa: CASSRTYQETQYF; CDR3nt: TGTGCCAGCAGCCGGACATACCAAGAGACCCAGTACTTC; j_gene: TRBJ2-5; v_gene: TRBV14; abundance: once; d_gene: NA
CDR3aa: CASSFQGLLNQPQHF; CDR3nt: TGTGCCAGCAGTTTCCAGGGGTTACTCAATCAGCCCCAGCATTTT; j_gene: TRBJ1-5; v_gene: TRBV28; abundance: NA; d_gene: NA
CDR3aa: CASSHHSVRETQYF; CDR3nt: TGTGCCAGCAGCCACCATAGCGTCCGTGAGACCCAGTACTTC; j_gene: TRBJ2-5; v_gene: TRBV7-9; abundance: NA; d_gene: NA
CDR3aa: CASSTVTDTQYF; CDR3nt: TGTGCCAGCAGTACAGTCACAGATACGCAGTATTTT; j_gene: TRBJ2-3; v_gene: TRBV28; abundance: once; d_gene: NA
CDR3aa: CASSVGTGPGETQYF; CDR3nt: TGTGCCAGCAGCGTAGGGACAGGGCCGGGGGAGACCCAGTACTTC; j_gene: TRBJ2-5; v_gene: TRBV9; abundance: once; d_gene: TRBD1
CDR3aa: CASSIRIWSADSYNEQFF; CDR3nt: TGTGCCAGTAGTATACGTATATGGAGCGCCGACTCCTACAATGAGCAGTTCTTC; j_gene: TRBJ2-1; v_gene: TRBV19; abundance: few; d_gene: NA
CDR3aa: CASSFLAGETQYF; CDR3nt: TGTGCCAGCAGTTTCTTGGCGGGAGAGACCCAGTACTTC; j_gene: TRBJ2-5; v_gene: TRBV28; abundance: NA; d_gene: NA
CDR3aa: CASRTGLYEQYF; CDR3nt: TGTGCCAGCAGGACAGGGTTATACGAGCAGTACTTC; j_gene: TRBJ2-7; v_gene: TRBV27; abundance: NA; d_gene: TRBD1
CDR3aa: CASSAGSTDTQYF; CDR3nt: TGTGCCAGTAGTGCGGGGTCCACAGATACGCAGTATTTT; j_gene: TRBJ2-3; v_gene: TRBV19; abundance: NA; d_gene: NA
CDR3aa: CASSGDRATAGELFF; CDR3nt: TGTGCCAGTAGTGGGGACAGGGCTACTGCCGGGGAGCTGTTTTTT; j_gene: TRBJ2-2; v_gene: TRBV19; abundance: NA; d_gene: TRBD1
CDR3aa: CASSFVSGETDTQYF; CDR3nt: TGTGCCAGCAGCTTTGTTTCAGGGGAGACAGATACGCAGTATTTT; j_gene: TRBJ2-3; v_gene: TRBV5-6; abundance: NA; d_gene: NA
CDR3aa: CASRTGGDGYTF; CDR3nt: TGTGCCAGTAGGACAGGGGGCGATGGCTACACCTTC; j_gene: TRBJ1-2; v_gene: TRBV6-5; abundance: NA; d_gene: TRBD1
CDR3aa: CASSFDRQETQYF; CDR3nt: TGTGCCAGCAGCTTCGACAGACAAGAGACCCAGTACTTC; j_gene: TRBJ2-5; v_gene: TRBV7-2; abundance: NA; d_gene: NA
CDR3aa: CASRTTSAGTYGYTF; CDR3nt: TGCGCCAGCAGAACTACTTCAGCGGGGACCTATGGCTACACCTTC; j_gene: TRBJ1-2; v_gene: TRBV5-1; abundance: NA; d_gene: NA
CDR3aa: CASSPLGENTEAFF; CDR3nt: TGTGCCAGCTCACCCTTAGGGGAGAACACTGAAGCTTTCTTT; j_gene: TRBJ1-1; v_gene: TRBV18; abundance: NA; d_gene: NA
CDR3aa: CSVEEGGEKLFF; CDR3nt: TGCAGCGTTGAAGAGGGAGGTGAAAAACTGTTTTTT; j_gene: TRBJ1-4; v_gene: TRBV29-1; abundance: NA; d_gene: NA
CDR3aa: CASSLLRELEAFF; CDR3nt: TGTGCCAGCAGCTTATTGAGGGAATTGGAAGCTTTCTTT; j_gene: TRBJ1-1; v_gene: TRBV11-2; abundance: once; d_gene: NA
CDR3aa: CASSPRTGPEAFF; CDR3nt: TGTGCCAGCAGTCCCCGGACAGGCCCTGAAGCTTTCTTT; j_gene: TRBJ1-1; v_gene: TRBV28; abundance: few; d_gene: TRBD1
CDR3aa: CSVAGYVGRMNTEAFF; CDR3nt: TGCAGCGTTGCAGGGTATGTCGGACGGATGAACACTGAAGCTTTCTTT; j_gene: TRBJ1-1; v_gene: TRBV29-1; abundance: few; d_gene: NA
CDR3aa: CASSRTENTGELFF; CDR3nt: TGTGCCAGCTCCAGGACAGAAAACACCGGGGAGCTGTTTTTT; j_gene: TRBJ2-2; v_gene: TRBV5-5; abundance: NA; d_gene: NA
CDR3aa: CASSLAGSSSGNTIYF; CDR3nt: TGCGCCAGCAGCCTGGCCGGGAGTAGCTCTGGAAACACCATATATTTT; j_gene: TRBJ1-3; v_gene: TRBV5-1; abundance: NA; d_gene: NA